This T cell receptor (beta chain) was profiled in a study of response to subunit inactivated influenza vaccine. This clonotype was recorded once. The antigen remains unidentified. MiXCR was run by TCRdb on the RT-PCR reads, yielding one entry per CDR3 protein. The table lists some 500,000 distinct CDR3 sequences, roughly 13% of them singletons. General study points: There was a suggestion from the authors that each seasonal influenza vaccination recruits few new T cells.

The V segment lost 1 base and the J segment 9 bases; nucleotides outside the gene matches: 12. From germline, CDR1 is MGHRA and CDR2 YSYEKL. CDR3 size: 16 residues. The receptor was isolated from a man in his forties or fifties who received an inactivated influenza vaccine. The rearrangement uses TRBV4-1 and TRBJ2-1; TRBD2 matches 7 bases. The sequencing used PBMCs from blood, collected more than 35 days after vaccination. In nucleotides, the CDR3 is TGCGCCAGCAGCCAAGGCCTTCAGCGGGGAGAAGCTGAGCAGTTCTTC. Its protein product is CASSQGLQRGEAEQFF.